A single sample gave rise to the 22 T cell receptor beta chains below, sequenced in a study of blood T cells in healthy people across ages. Combining a sample-barcoded 5' primer with a J-beta primer mix, a second PCR ran for about 6 to 11 cycles. TCRdb re-derived calls from the 5' RACE reads in MiXCR, one entry per CDR3 protein. The repertoire consists of some 900,000 distinct CDR3 sequences, with 45% to 50% occurring once and the leading ten covering about an eighth. Specimen: blood. The source of these receptors is a young man in good health.

The chain carries TRBV6-1 and TRBJ2-3, with 8 bases fitting TRBD2. The V segment lost 8 bases and the J segment 4 bases; nucleotides outside the gene matches: 5. This CDR3 has 13 amino acids. Germline CDR1 MNHNS, CDR2 SASEGT. Written as DNA, the CDR3 is TGTGCCAGCTATCGGGGGGGATCAGATACGCAGTATTTT. It translates to CASYRGGSDTQYF.

This clonotype was seen more than once but under ten times. This sequence joins TRBV7-2 and TRBJ2-7, with D hard to call. V lost 1 base and J lost 2, with 15 bases in between. CDR1 is SGHTA, CDR2 FQGNSA, per germline. This CDR3 spans 16 amino acids. CDR3 region: CASSLGTAVLTYEQYF. The CDR3 coding sequence is TGTGCCAGCAGCTTAGGGACGGCAGTCCTCACCTACGAGCAGTACTTC.

A few counts support this clonotype. This rearrangement joins TRBV2 to TRBJ2-1; 10 nucleotides match TRBD1. CDR3 size: 14 residues. CDR1 SNHLY and CDR2 FYNNEI come from the germline V gene. V shed 7 bases and J 6 bases; nucleotides not matched to a gene: 6. The chain's CDR3 is CASKKDRGINEQFF. CDR3 DNA sequence: TGTGCCAGCAAGAAGGACAGGGGGATCAATGAGCAGTTCTTC.

This clonotype was found a few times. This chain connects TRBV5-1 to TRBJ2-3; no clear D gene. The CDR3 is 13 residues long. Deletions cut 4 bases from V and 4 bases from J, with 10 bases between. The V gene's germline CDR1 is SGHRS and CDR2 YFSETQ. CDR3 bases: TGCGCCAGCAGCGACCCAACCGCAGATACGCAGTATTTT. This codes for CASSDPTADTQYF.

CDR3 sequence (DNA): TGCAGTGCTAGATCGGAGTTGGGGCTAGCGGGAGGCGAGACCCAGTACTTC. It codes for CSARSELGLAGGETQYF. The rearrangement joins TRBV20-1 to TRBJ2-5; TRBD2 agrees at 11 bases. V lost 2 bases, J lost 5 bases, and 13 bases stayed unmatched. This CDR3 contains 17 residues. The germline gives CDR1 DFQATT, CDR2 SNEGSKA (reference sequence).

This clonotype has only a few counts. The chain employs TRBV7-2 and TRBJ2-3; D may be TRBD2 (5 bases). The germline CDR1 and CDR2 sequences are SGHTA and FQGNSA. This CDR3 is built from 13 residues. V lost 5 bases to trimming and J lost 6 bases, with 12 bases between them. CDR3 DNA: TGTGCCAGCAGCCAAACGGGGTTGGATACGCAGTATTTT. Amino acids: CASSQTGLDTQYF.

The chain joins TRBV7-2 to TRBJ2-1, with D perhaps being TRBD1 or TRBD2 (5 bases each). There are 15 residues in the CDR3. CDR1 and CDR2 from the germline V gene are SGHTA and FQGNSA. The V end lost 5 bases, the J end lost 2 bases, and 13 bases lay between the germline ends. This CDR3 reads CASSPPRGAYNEQFF. DNA of the CDR3: TGTGCCAGCAGCCCCCCTAGGGGAGCCTACAATGAGCAGTTCTTC.

Remarks on this clonotype: One junction end disagrees with the germline gene, perhaps due to a read error. The J gene is TRBJ1-5, the V gene TRBV28; D is ambiguous. CDR1 and CDR2 (germline): MDHEN, SYDVKM. The CDR3 has 11 residues. This CDR3 is CASSENRPQHF. CDR3 coding DNA: TGTGCCAGCAGCGAAAATCGGCCCCAGCATTTT. The variable domain in full, with the rest retrieved from reference TRBV28 and TRBJ1-5, is DVKVTQSSRYLVKRTGEKVFLECVQDMDHENMFWYRQDPGLGLRLIYFSYDVKMKEKGDIPEGYSVSREKKERFSLILESASTNQTSMYLCASSENRPQHFGDGTRLSIL.

This clonotype has more than one count but fewer than ten. This chain uses TRBV4-1 with TRBJ1-2; TRBD1 agrees at 8 bases. With V trimmed by 3 bases and J by 3 bases, 6 bases remained unmatched. Germline V gives CDR1 MGHRA, CDR2 YSYEKL. The CDR3 runs to 15 residues. This CDR3 is CASSHPGTGDYGYTF. CDR3 nucleotide sequence: TGCGCCAGCAGCCATCCCGGGACAGGAGACTATGGCTACACCTTC.

The chain uses TRBV7-2 and TRBJ1-1, with no clear D. The CDR3 covers 11 residues. Germline-derived CDR1 and CDR2 are SGHTA and FQGNSA. The V end was cut by 0 bases, the J end by 6 bases, with 2 bases between. CDR3 sequence (DNA): TGTGCCAGCAGCTTAGCTCCTGAAGCTTTCTTT. This sequence encodes CASSLAPEAFF.

This clonotype has only a few counts. This chain joins TRBV7-9 and TRBJ2-7, with D possibly TRBD1 on 6 matching bases. This CDR3 is 14 amino acids long. V lost 5 bases and J 2 bases, leaving 13 bases between the germline ends. The germline gives CDR1 SEHNR, CDR2 FQNEAQ (reference sequence). CDR3 nucleotides: TGTGCCAGCAGCCCGACAGGAACCACCTACGAGCAGTACTTC. Residues: CASSPTGTTYEQYF.

This clonotype has only a few counts. The chain has TRBV20-1 and TRBJ1-2; no definite D call. The V and J ends lost 2 bases and 6 bases respectively, with 10 bases between them. The CDR3 totals 12 residues. Germline V gene lookup returns CDR1 DFQATT and CDR2 SNEGSKA (reference sequence). The CDR3 region is CSARRRSDGYTF. As DNA, the CDR3 is TGCAGTGCTAGACGACGTTCGGATGGCTACACCTTC.

The chain carries TRBV9 and TRBJ2-7; weak D call: TRBD2 (5 bases). Trimming removed 1 base at V and 7 bases at J, with 18 bases between. Germline V lookup: CDR1 SGDLS, CDR2 YYNGEE. The CDR3 totals 15 residues. The CDR3 reads CASSVRSEGYNEQYF. For the CDR3, the DNA is TGTGCCAGCAGCGTAAGGAGCGAGGGCTACAATGAGCAGTACTTC.

This chain links TRBV4-3 with TRBJ1-5; 10 bases align to TRBD1. The J segment lost 3 bases and the V segment lost 5 bases, leaving 7 bases of the junction unmatched. The CDR3 length is 16 residues. Germline V gene lookup returns CDR1 LGHNA and CDR2 YSLEER. CDR3 nucleotides: TGCGCCAGCAGCACTCGACAGGGGGCGTTCAATCAGCCCCAGCATTTT. Translation gives CASSTRQGAFNQPQHF.

This clonotype showed up just once. The chain recombines TRBV5-1 with TRBJ2-1, with 9 bases fitting TRBD1. Germline-derived CDR1 and CDR2 are SGHRS and YFSETQ. V gave up 4 bases and J gave up 3 bases; unmatched junction bases: 11. This CDR3 contains 17 residues. The CDR3, as DNA: TGCGCCAGCAGCCTTGACCCGGGACAGGGTAACTACAATGAGCAGTTCTTC. This sequence encodes CASSLDPGQGNYNEQFF. The variable domain in full, with the rest retrieved from reference TRBV5-1 and TRBJ2-1, is KAGVTQTPRYLIKTRGQQVTLSCSPISGHRSVSWYQQTPGQGLQFLFEYFSETQRNKGNFPGRFSGRQFSNSRSEMNVSTLELGDSALYLCASSLDPGQGNYNEQFFGPGTRLTVL.

The chain carries TRBV25-1 and TRBJ2-5; tentatively, D is TRBD2 (5 bases). Trimming took off 2 bases at V and 2 bases at J, with 12 bases between the two ends. CDR1 is MGHDK, CDR2 SYGVNS, per germline. The CDR3 length is 15 residues. The chain's CDR3 is CASSEPLGVQETQYF. The CDR3, as DNA: TGTGCCAGCAGTGAACCCCTCGGGGTTCAAGAGACCCAGTACTTC.

This clonotype was observed a single time. The rearrangement uses TRBV30 and TRBJ2-5; D unclear. Trimming left V 3 bases short and J 1 base short, with 12 bases between. Germline CDR1 is GTSNPN and CDR2 is SVGIG (reference sequence). This CDR3 has 14 amino acids. CDR3 loop: CAWSVGGIQETQYF. The CDR3, as DNA: TGTGCCTGGAGCGTCGGCGGTATCCAAGAGACCCAGTACTTC.

Worth noting for this clonotype: A much larger clone differs by one base, so this may be a read error. The chain employs TRBV6-1 and TRBJ2-5; D might be TRBD1 or TRBD2, each matching 5 bases. Matching the DNA end better, TRBJ2-7 makes the J call doubtful. CDR3 length: 13 residues. Germline loops: CDR1 MNHNS, CDR2 SASEGT. The CDR3, as DNA: TGTGCCAGCATCGAGGGGCAGACCTACGAGCAGTACTTC. Its translation is CASIEGQTYEQYF.

This rearrangement joins TRBV20-1 to TRBJ1-5; perhaps TRBD1 as D (6 bases). The V gene's germline CDR1 is DFQATT and CDR2 SNEGSKA (reference sequence). The V gene lost 2 bases and the J gene lost 0 bases, with 11 bases spanning the gap. The CDR3 sequence is 15 residues long. The CDR3 DNA is TGCAGTGCTAGAAGGACAGAGTATAGCAATCAGCCCCAGCATTTT. Its translation is CSARRTEYSNQPQHF.

Notes on this clonotype: A much larger clone sits a single nucleotide away, making a read error possible. The rearrangement uses TRBV29-1 and TRBJ1-2; TRBD1 might be the D (5 bases). This CDR3 has 14 residues. V was pared by 4 bases and J by 13 bases, with 25 bases between. Germline V lookup: CDR1 SQVTM, CDR2 ANQGSEA. CDR3 nucleotide sequence: TGCAGCGTTGCAGGGACCGACGGCCTCATTCGCTGCACCTTC. Its protein product is CSVAGTDGLIRCTF.

The rearrangement links TRBV2 to TRBJ2-7; 7 bases match TRBD1. CDR1 and CDR2 from the germline V gene are SNHLY and FYNNEI. The J segment lost 2 bases and the V segment lost 2 bases, leaving 3 bases of the junction unmatched. The CDR3 loop spans 14 amino acids. The CDR3 bases are TGTGCCAGCAGTGAATGGCAGGGGGCCTACGAGCAGTACTTC. This encodes CASSEWQGAYEQYF.

This clonotype was counted only a few times. CDR3 region: CASSQDLGGTPYGYTF. CDR3 nucleotides: TGCGCCAGCAGCCAAGATCTAGGAGGGACCCCGTATGGCTACACCTTC. The chain links TRBV4-1 to TRBJ1-2; TRBD1 is a possible D gene (5 bases). In germline, CDR1 is MGHRA, CDR2 YSYEKL. The V and J ends lost 0 bases and 5 bases respectively, with 16 bases between them. The length of the CDR3 is 16 residues.